The source of this TCR beta chain is a study of response to subunit inactivated influenza vaccine. In TCRdb, the RT-PCR reads were re-called with MiXCR into one record per CDR3 protein. The profile shows 650,000 to 700,000 distinct CDR3 sequences, about 15% of them singletons. Germline lookup yields CDR1 SGHVS and CDR2 FNYEAQ. This CDR3 is 16 amino acids long. V lost 0 bases to trimming and J lost 6 bases, with 15 bases between them. Turning to this clonotype: Its antigen is currently unknown.

Study observations and caveats: Each seasonal flu vaccination may recruit only limited new T cells, authors suggested.

The receptor was isolated from a man in his fifties who received an inactivated influenza vaccine. The chain combines TRBV7-6 with TRBJ2-1; TRBD2 might be the D (6 bases). The sequenced sample was PBMCs from blood, obtained 11 to 12 days after vaccination. The CDR3 protein is CASSLAGRERGNEQFF. The CDR3, as DNA: TGTGCCAGCAGCTTAGCCGGACGGGAGAGAGGCAATGAGCAGTTCTTC.